A single TCR beta chain is shown here with its context. This sample was taken from a study of blood T cell repertoires in COVID-19. About the research overall: The analysed material was cDNA or gDNA that came from T cells, B-cell-depleted T cells, or PBMCs.

Clones were read by immunoSEQ multiplex PCR, and TCRdb kept only the in-frame ones, dropping some. The sample has roughly 300,000 clones, roughly 86% seen once. This CDR3 is built from 16 residues. Germline V gene lookup returns CDR1 SGHRS and CDR2 YFSETQ. Trimming removed 5 bases from V and 4 bases from J; junction bases left unmatched: 9. This TCR derives from a woman in her forties or fifties who had recovered from COVID-19. Sequencing was performed on peripheral blood. The chain employs TRBV5-1 and TRBJ1-1; 12 bases line up with TRBD1. The CDR3 spells CASRSGTGGPATEAFF. In DNA form, the CDR3 reads TGCGCCAGCAGGTCCGGGACAGGGGGCCCAGCCACTGAAGCTTTCTTT.